This T cell receptor (beta chain) was found in a study of T cells in Graves' hyperthyroidism and ophthalmopathy. Diagnosis rested on symptoms, serum thyroxine and TRAb, thyroid ultrasound, and orbital computed tomography. In this sample, this clonotype turned up a few times. The length of the CDR3 is 15 residues. Germline V gene lookup returns CDR1 SGHAT and CDR2 FQNNGV. Trimming took off 8 bases at V and 5 bases at J, with 19 bases between the two ends. It was RNA transcripts that yielded the amplified TCR beta CDR3 regions. The TCR CDR3 first-round RT-PCR relied on the HTBI primer set. TCRdb used MiXCR to reprocess the multiplex PCR reads, holding one entry per CDR3 protein. The sample shows 250,000 to 400,000 distinct CDR3 sequences, roughly 13% of them seen only once.

Sequenced: blood. The clonotype originates from a woman in her thirties or forties with Graves' ophthalmopathy. J is TRBJ1-5 and V is TRBV11-2, with unresolved D. CDR3 sequence reads: CASAAWEEKDQPQHF. In DNA, the CDR3 is TGTGCCAGCGCGGCTTGGGAGGAGAAGGATCAGCCCCAGCATTTT.